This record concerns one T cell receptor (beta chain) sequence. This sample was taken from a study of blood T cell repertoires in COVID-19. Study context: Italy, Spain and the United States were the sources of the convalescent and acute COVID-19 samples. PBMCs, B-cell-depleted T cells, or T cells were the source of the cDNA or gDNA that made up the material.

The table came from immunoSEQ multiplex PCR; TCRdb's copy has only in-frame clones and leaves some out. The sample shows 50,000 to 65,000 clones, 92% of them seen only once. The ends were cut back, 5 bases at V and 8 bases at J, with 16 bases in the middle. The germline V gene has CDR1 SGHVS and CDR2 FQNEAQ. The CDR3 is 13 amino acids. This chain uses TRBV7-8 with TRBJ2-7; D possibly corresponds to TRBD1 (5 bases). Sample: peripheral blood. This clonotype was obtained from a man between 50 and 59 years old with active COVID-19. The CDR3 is CASSLDSTDKQYF. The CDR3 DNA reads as TGTGCCAGCAGCCTAGATTCGACGGACAAGCAGTACTTC.